This T cell receptor (beta chain) comes out of a study of shared clonotypes between healthy human individuals. Study summary: Three plates were used per donor for CD4 naive, three for CD4 memory, two for CD8 naive and one for CD8 memory.

There are 16 residues in the CDR3. V shed 5 bases and J 7 bases; nucleotides not matched to a gene: 13. CDR1 SGHNT and CDR2 YENEEA come from the germline V gene. Worth noting for this clone: Its antigen remains unknown.

Naive CD8 cells comprised CD45RO-negative, CCR7-positively selected cells, excluding terminally differentiated effector memory CD45RA+ cells. Libraries were prepared by immunoSEQ multiplex PCR; TCRdb keeps only in-frame clonotypes and omits some of them. The profile shows around 2,100,000 clones, approximately 94% of them singletons. Broader study findings: Non-shared clonotypes displayed generation probabilities falling below those of clonotypes present in all four donors.

The source is a man younger than 30 in good health. The specimen was naive CD8+ T cells sorted from blood. The chain employs TRBV11-3 and TRBJ1-4, with 7 bases lining up with TRBD1. The CDR3 loop reads CASSQGEGGMSEKLFF. The CDR3 region has the DNA TGTGCCAGCAGCCAGGGGGAGGGGGGTATGAGTGAAAAACTGTTTTTT.